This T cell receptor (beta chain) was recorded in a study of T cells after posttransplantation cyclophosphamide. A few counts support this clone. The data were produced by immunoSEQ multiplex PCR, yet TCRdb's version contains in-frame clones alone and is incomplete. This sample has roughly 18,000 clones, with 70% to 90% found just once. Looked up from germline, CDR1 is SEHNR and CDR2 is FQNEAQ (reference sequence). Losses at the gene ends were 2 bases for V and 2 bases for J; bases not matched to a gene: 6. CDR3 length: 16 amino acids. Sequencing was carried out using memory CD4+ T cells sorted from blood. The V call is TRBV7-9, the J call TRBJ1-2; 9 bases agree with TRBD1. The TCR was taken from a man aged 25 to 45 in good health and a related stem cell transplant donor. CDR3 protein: CASSLTGQGGNYGYTF. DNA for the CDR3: TGTGCCAGCAGCTTAACGGGACAGGGTGGAAACTATGGCTACACCTTC.